What follows are 7 T cell receptor beta chains derived from one specimen sequenced in a study of graft-versus-host responses after intestinal transplantation. The method was immunoSEQ multiplex PCR; TCRdb's version includes in-frame clones alone and lacks a portion of them. Of 40,000 to 55,000 clones listed, roughly nine tenths were seen once; the top ten hold roughly 0.62%. The antigens for these receptors are not known. Sample: unstimulated CD4+ T cells sorted from spleen or lymph node cells, taken before transplant. All receptors come from a human donor who was the organ donor for an intestinal transplant.

The chain couples TRBV7-3 to TRBJ2-1; 13 bases align to TRBD2. The CDR3 loop spans 20 amino acids. From germline, CDR1 is SGHTA and CDR2 FQGTGA. Germline trimming cut 1 base from V and 4 bases from J; bases unmatched to any gene: 13. In nucleotides, the CDR3 is TGTGCCAGCAGCTTAAGGGCGCGGACTAGCGGGAGTTTTGGTTACAATGAGCAGTTCTTC. Translated, it gives CASSLRARTSGSFGYNEQFF.

Only one count was recorded for this clone. The J gene is TRBJ1-2, the V gene TRBV5-6, with 9 bases fitting TRBD1. This CDR3 comprises 14 residues. Germline V gene lookup returns CDR1 SGHDT and CDR2 YYEEEE. After removal of 2 bases from V and 8 bases from J, the junction contained 7 bases not matched to a gene. CDR3 bases: TGTGCCAGCAGCTTCGGTCGGACAGGGGTCGGCTACACCTTC. As protein: CASSFGRTGVGYTF.

The chain uses TRBV7-2 and TRBJ2-1; 7 nucleotides align to TRBD2. This CDR3 is built from 16 residues. Germline V CDR1 and CDR2: SGHTA, FQGNSA. V was pared by 1 base and J by 2 bases, with 5 bases of the junction left unmatched. Here the CDR3 reads CASSLGLGGAYNEQFF. In DNA form, the CDR3 reads TGTGCCAGCAGCTTAGGCTTGGGGGGGGCCTACAATGAGCAGTTCTTC.

The CDR3 protein is CAIRSGTGNEKLFF. For the CDR3, the DNA is TGTGCCATCAGGTCCGGGACAGGGAATGAAAAACTGTTTTTT. This chain links TRBV10-3 with TRBJ1-4, with 9 bases fitting TRBD1. Trimming cost V 6 bases and J 5 bases; bases outside gene matches: 4. The CDR3 totals 14 residues. Germline V gives CDR1 ENHRY, CDR2 SYGVKD.

This clone was seen only once. The V and J genes are TRBV19 and TRBJ2-3, with 7 bases identical to TRBD1. Unmatched junction bases numbered 7, after V lost 0 bases and J lost 4 bases. Looked up from germline, CDR1 is LNHDA and CDR2 is SQIVND (reference sequence). The length of the CDR3 is 16 residues. The CDR3 spells CASSIDPTGVADTQYF. CDR3 nucleotide sequence: TGTGCCAGTAGTATAGATCCTACAGGGGTAGCAGATACGCAGTATTTT. The variable domain in full, completed from reference TRBV19 and TRBJ2-3, reads DGGITQSPKYLFRKEGQNVTLSCEQNLNHDAMYWYRQDPGQGLRLIYYSQIVNDFQKGDIAEGYSVSREKKESFPLTVTSAQKNPTAFYLCASSIDPTGVADTQYFGPGTRLTVL.

The rearrangement joins TRBV6-1 to TRBJ2-7; 8 bases agree with TRBD2. CDR1 and CDR2 (germline): MNHNS, SASEGT. The trim removed 5 bases at V and 4 bases at J, leaving 10 bases unmatched. This CDR3 contains 15 residues. CDR3 region: CASSPGLAGSYEQYF. The CDR3 DNA sequence: TGTGCCAGCAGTCCAGGACTAGCTGGGTCTTACGAGCAGTACTTC.

The chain employs TRBV5-1 and TRBJ1-3; maybe TRBD1 (6 bases). This CDR3 region has 15 residues. The V gene lost 4 bases and the J gene lost 4 bases, with 15 bases spanning the gap. CDR1 is SGHRS, CDR2 YFSETQ, per germline. CDR3: CASSAGQNRGNTIYF. CDR3 coding DNA: TGCGCCAGCAGCGCAGGACAGAACAGGGGAAACACCATATATTTT. Together with reference TRBV5-1 and TRBJ1-3, the CDR3 gives the full variable domain: KAGVTQTPRYLIKTRGQQVTLSCSPISGHRSVSWYQQTPGQGLQFLFEYFSETQRNKGNFPGRFSGRQFSNSRSEMNVSTLELGDSALYLCASSAGQNRGNTIYFGEGSWLTVV.